A single T cell receptor (beta chain) is shown here with its context. This clonotype has ten or more counts. Its cognate antigen has yet to be identified. No much larger clone exists at a distance of one base, and base qualities are not known. The healthy controls were volunteers from a blood bank in Maryland, USA. Libraries from unsorted PBMCs were made from 2 million PBMCs kept in RNAlater at -80 degrees C until RNA extraction. Peripheral blood was subjected to Ficoll-Hypaque density gradient centrifugation to isolate PBMCs, which were then cryopreserved in liquid nitrogen. cDNA synthesis used template-switch 5'RACE with a primer carrying a 10-nucleotide random unique molecular identifier tagging each TCR transcript. Each sequencing run produced over 160 million TCR-beta sequences covering 15-18 subjects. The RNeasy kit was used for extraction of total RNA. The KAPA Real-time Library Amplification kit was used to amplify TCR-beta VDJ regions with primers for the TCR constant region and the 5'RACE anchor. A first PCR added sample indexes and Illumina adaptors, and a second PCR then raised library yield. After Ampure bead purification, the roughly 650 bp TCR product was size-selected on a 2% E-gel SizeSelection system. Before pooling, library quality was checked on a Bioanalyzer, concentration was measured with Qubit, and libraries were quantified with the Kapa Library Quantification kit. Paired-end 2 x 150 bp sequencing of the libraries was performed on an Illumina HiSeq 2500. To increase sequence diversity, 25-30% phiX was spiked into each library pool. As for the original processing: Quality-filtered reads were processed with the UMI-based MiGEC pipeline, which removed over 75% of raw TCR sequences during error correction. VDJ genes were aligned to IMGT germline references, and each clonotype was defined by a unique CDR3 amino acid sequence together with V-J genes. Clonal expansion, Shannon diversity, and CDR3 relatedness (CalcPairwiseDistances, ClusterSamples) were evaluated with VDJtools, and phylogenetic trees were built with CLCbio workbench. Clones with at least 8 unique UMIs were defined as expanded, with this threshold being based on coefficient-of-variation modelling across technical triplicates. TCRdb redid the processing of the public reads, applying fastp at Q25 and MiXCR, and retained in-frame beta chains. Each entry is one CDR3 protein sequence, shown with its most common DNA and genes. TCRdb, not the authors, supplied the V and J calls. This sample gives approximately 32,000 distinct CDR3 sequences in total; less than 8.5% of them show up just once. Around 4.4% of the sample belongs to the ten largest clones.

The sample comes from a study of neurological immune-mediated disorders (dated by TCRdb to 2018 to 2020). Regarding the complete study: Using UMI-based sequencing, the study compared peripheral blood TCR-beta repertoires from patients with HTLV-I-associated myelopathy (HAM/TSP), patients with multiple sclerosis, and healthy controls. The approximately 100 TCR-beta libraries included longitudinal samples, technical triplicates and paired sorted CD4+ and CD8+ T-cell subsets alongside PBMC samples. The cohort was made up of 68 subjects, consisting of roughly 14 HAM/TSP patients, 35 or so multiple sclerosis patients and about 20 healthy controls.

The full study reports these points: Expanded clones from different subjects shared no identical CDR3 amino acid sequences, which suggests that TCR-beta repertoires were private in all groups. TCR clonal expansion was highest in HAM/TSP patients and lowest in MS patients, with MS patients falling below even healthy controls.

Germline trimming amounts to 4 bases on V and 5 bases on J, with 6 as the count of junction bases outside the gene matches. From the cysteine up to the phenylalanine, the CDR3 has a length of 14 residues. Here the CDR3 DNA is all that survives: 42 bases in frame from base 1. CDR1 and CDR2 (SEHNR, FQNEAQ) derive from the germline V gene (reference sequence). This clonotype originated in a woman aged 40 to 49 in good health. The sequenced sample consisted of PBMCs. The chain is encoded by TRBV7-9 joined to TRBJ2-7; 9 junctional bases match TRBD1. The CDR3 region: CASSSSQGAHEQYF. The nucleotides read TGTGCCAGCAGCTCCTCACAGGGGGCACACGAGCAGTACTTC.